Shown below are 19 T cell receptor beta chains from a single sample sequenced in a study of CD8 T cells in ankylosing spondylitis. TCRdb reprocessed the 5' RACE reads via MiXCR and lists one record per CDR3 protein. The sample contains 300,000 to 350,000 distinct CDR3 sequences, around 21% of which appear only once. Sequencing used blood, either unsorted or a sorted T cell fraction (not recorded which). The receptors here all came from a female donor with ankylosing spondylitis or in good health (not recorded which).

This clonotype occurred a few times. The CDR3 DNA follows: TGTGCCAGCGCCTCCCTCCGGGACCGTATAGGGAGGGCCCAAAATGAGCAGTTCTTC. It encodes CASASLRDRIGRAQNEQFF. This chain joins TRBV5-6 and TRBJ2-1; 7 bases are a match to TRBD2. J gave up 7 bases and V 7 bases, and 26 bases lay outside the gene matches. Germline V gene lookup returns CDR1 SGHDT and CDR2 YYEEEE. This CDR3 spans 19 amino acids.

In its sample, this clonotype was seen many times. CDR3 loop: CASRPLAGEDHNEQFF. The CDR3 DNA is TGTGCCAGCAGACCACTAGCGGGAGAAGACCACAATGAGCAGTTCTTC. This chain uses TRBV11-2 with TRBJ2-1, with 11 bases lining up with TRBD2. Trimming took 6 bases from V and 5 from J; bases not matched to a gene: 9. Germline CDR1 is SGHAT and CDR2 is FQNNGV. The CDR3 extends over 16 amino acids.

This clonotype has only a few counts. The chain has TRBV6-1 and TRBJ1-2; D might be TRBD1 (5 bases). Per germline, CDR1 MNHNS and CDR2 SASEGT. There are 15 residues in the CDR3. With 1 base removed from V and 3 bases from J, the gap between germline ends came to 12 bases. CDR3 loop: CASSEEGGDHYGYTF. CDR3 nucleotide sequence: TGTGCCAGCAGTGAAGAAGGAGGGGACCACTATGGCTACACCTTC.

This clonotype occurred many times. J is TRBJ2-5 and V is TRBV5-6; D is uncertain. The CDR3 spans 12 residues. The germline V and J ends were trimmed by 0 bases and 7 bases, with 7 bases remaining between them. CDR1 and CDR2 (germline): SGHDT, YYEEEE. The CDR3 bases are TGTGCCAGCAGCTTGGGGGTCGGGACCCAGTACTTC. It specifies CASSLGVGTQYF.

This chain links TRBV20-1 with TRBJ2-2; weak D call: TRBD2 (6 bases). Germline CDR1 reads DFQATT; CDR2 reads SNEGSKA (reference sequence). The CDR3 has 13 residues. V lost 2 bases, J lost 7 bases, and 11 bases lay in between. CDR3 bases: TGCAGTGCTAGAACGACTAGTTTCGGGGAGCTGTTTTTT. It specifies CSARTTSFGELFF.

The chain carries TRBV7-8 and TRBJ2-2, with D perhaps matching TRBD1 or TRBD2 (5 bases each). Germline loops: CDR1 SGHVS, CDR2 FQNEAQ. Trimming cost V 5 bases and J 5 bases, with 24 bases left between them. This CDR3 is 18 amino acids long. The DNA for the CDR3 is TGTGCCAGCAGCAACCCCCGACAGAAAGCGGATGAAACCGGGGAGCTGTTTTTT. Translated, it gives CASSNPRQKADETGELFF.

V and J are TRBV7-2 and TRBJ2-1, with unresolved D. The germline gives CDR1 SGHTA, CDR2 FQGNSA. The V gene lost 0 bases and the J gene lost 6 bases, with 6 bases spanning the gap. This CDR3 contains 13 residues. Written as DNA, the CDR3 is TGTGCCAGCAGCTTAGCACGGAGCAATGAGCAGTTCTTC. Its protein product is CASSLARSNEQFF.

The sample holds a few counts of this clonotype. This chain uses TRBV6-2 or TRBV6-3 with TRBJ2-5, with D tentatively TRBD1 (5 bases). The ends were cut back, 10 bases at V and 0 bases at J, with 12 bases in the middle. The germline V gene encodes CDR1 MNHEY and CDR2 SVGEGT. The CDR3 consists of 13 residues. The CDR3 DNA sequence: TGTGCCACCCTAGGACACCACCAAGAGACCCAGTACTTC. This codes for CATLGHHQETQYF.

This clonotype turned up a few times. The V gene is TRBV19, the J gene TRBJ2-5, with D possibly being TRBD2 (5 bases). The V end lost 3 bases, the J end lost 5 bases, and 22 bases lay between the germline ends. The CDR3 length is 17 residues. CDR1 is LNHDA, CDR2 SQIVND, per germline (reference sequence). The DNA for the CDR3 is TGTGCCAGTAGTATCGGCAGATCGACTCAACGAGGGGAGACCCAGTACTTC. Translation gives CASSIGRSTQRGETQYF. The variable domain in full, with the rest retrieved from reference TRBV19 and TRBJ2-5, is DGGITQSPKYLFRKEGQNVTLSCEQNLNHDAMYWYRQDPGQGLRLIYYSQIVNDFQKGDIAEGYSVSREKKESFPLTVTSAQKNPTAFYLCASSIGRSTQRGETQYFGPGTRLLVL.

This clonotype was counted between two and nine times. This chain joins TRBV20-1 and TRBJ2-7, with a possible D match to TRBD2 (5 bases). The CDR3 is 16 amino acids. Germline lookup yields CDR1 DFQATT and CDR2 SNEGSKA (reference sequence). Trimming pared 6 bases from V and 3 bases from J, leaving 24 bases between. The CDR3 DNA is TGCAGTGCCGTCCCACCACTCTACGGGGTCCGCTACGAGCAGTACTTC. Amino acid sequence: CSAVPPLYGVRYEQYF.

In its sample, this clonotype was seen a few times. The V gene is TRBV20-1, the J gene TRBJ2-3, with unresolved D. Germline assignment: CDR1 DFQATT and CDR2 SNEGSKA (reference sequence). The CDR3 extends over 12 amino acids. Between the trimmed V and J ends, which lost 1 base and 2 bases, there was a span of 4 bases. The CDR3 DNA sequence: TGCAGTGCTAGAGTTGACACAGATACGCAGTATTTT. The encoded protein is CSARVDTDTQYF.

This clonotype showed up just a few times. The CDR3 DNA reads TGTGCCAGCAGCTTGAATCACAGGCGGACTGAAGCTTTCTTT. Its protein product is CASSLNHRRTEAFF. This chain links TRBV5-6 with TRBJ1-1, with D possibly being TRBD1 (5 bases). Germline CDR1 and CDR2: SGHDT and YYEEEE. V was shortened by 1 base and J by 5 bases, with 12 bases between the two germline ends. The CDR3 consists of 14 residues. Combining the CDR3 with reference TRBV5-6 and TRBJ1-1 gives the whole variable domain DAGVTQSPTHLIKTRGQQVTLRCSPKSGHDTVSWYQQALGQGPQFIFQYYEEEERQRGNFPDRFSGHQFPNYSSELNVNALLLGDSALYLCASSLNHRRTEAFFGQGTRLTVV.

This clonotype was counted only a few times. The chain couples TRBV15 to TRBJ1-5; perhaps TRBD1 as D (6 bases). The CDR3 runs 17 residues. CDR1 is LNHNV, CDR2 YYDKDF, per germline (reference sequence). Trimming left V 0 bases short and J 4 bases short, with 16 bases between. The CDR3 DNA reads as TGTGCCACCAGCAGAGACCATTTGGTGGGGGCTAATCAGCCCCAGCATTTT. Its translation is CATSRDHLVGANQPQHF. The whole variable domain, remainder taken from reference TRBV15 and TRBJ1-5, is DAMVIQNPRYQVTQFGKPVTLSCSQTLNHNVMYWYQQKSSQAPKLLFHYYDKDFNNEADTPDNFQSRRPNTSFCFLDIRSPGLGDTAMYLCATSRDHLVGANQPQHFGDGTRLSIL.

This clonotype was seen more than once but under ten times. The V and J genes are TRBV20-1 and TRBJ2-3, with TRBD2 identical over 8 bases. This CDR3 contains 14 residues. Per the germline V gene, CDR1 is DFQATT and CDR2 is SNEGSKA (reference sequence). After removal of 7 bases from V and 4 bases from J, the junction contained 10 bases not matched to a gene. DNA for the CDR3: TGCAGTGTCCCTAGGAGCGGGAGCCCAGATACGCAGTATTTT. Its protein product is CSVPRSGSPDTQYF.

The V and J genes are TRBV3-1 and TRBJ1-1; 9 bases agree with TRBD1. CDR3 size: 16 residues. The trim removed 4 bases at V and 0 bases at J, leaving 6 bases unmatched. Germline CDR1 LGHDT, CDR2 YNNKEL (reference sequence). This CDR3 reads CASSPGQGGLNTEAFF. As DNA, the CDR3 is TGTGCCAGCAGCCCGGGACAGGGTGGGCTGAACACTGAAGCTTTCTTT.

This clonotype came up once. The chain recombines TRBV7-6 with TRBJ2-3; a weak D match, TRBD2 (6 bases). Trimming left V 5 bases short and J 5 bases short, with 14 bases between. The CDR3 has 14 residues. Germline V gene data show CDR1 as SGHVS and CDR2 as FNYEAQ. In DNA, the CDR3 is TGTGCCAGCAGCCAGCGGGCCCTGCAAGATACGCAGTATTTT. Encoded protein: CASSQRALQDTQYF.

This clonotype was detected only a few times. The genes are TRBV7-6 and TRBJ2-3; 9 bases are a match to TRBD2. The CDR3 totals 16 residues. Trimming removed 3 bases from V and 8 bases from J; junction bases left unmatched: 12. Germline-derived CDR1 and CDR2 are SGHVS and FNYEAQ. The CDR3: CASSFQPSGNWGTQYF. The CDR3 DNA follows: TGTGCCAGCAGCTTCCAACCTAGCGGGAACTGGGGTACGCAGTATTTT.

As for this clonotype: One end of the junction does not line up with germline, which may come from a read error. The chain employs TRBV9 and TRBJ2-1; no reliable D call. CDR1 and CDR2 (germline): SGDLS, YYNGEE. The CDR3 spans 13 residues. CDR3 protein: CASSVAVNGEQFF. Here the CDR3 DNA reads TGCGCCAGCAGCGTAGCTGTAAATGGTGAGCAGTTCTTC.

V gene TRBV11-2 combines with J gene TRBJ2-1, with TRBD2 matching 12 bases. Looked up from germline, CDR1 is SGHAT and CDR2 is FQNNGV. Trimming removed 4 bases from V and 4 bases from J; junction bases left unmatched: 5. The CDR3 is made up of 16 amino acids. As DNA, the CDR3 is TGTGCCAGCAGCTGGGCACTAGCGGGAGGTTACAATGAGCAGTTCTTC. Residues: CASSWALAGGYNEQFF. The complete variable domain, with remaining parts taken from reference TRBV11-2 and TRBJ2-1, reads EAGVAQSPRYKIIEKRQSVAFWCNPISGHATLYWYQQILGQGPKLLIQFQNNGVVDDSQLPKDRFSAERLKGVDSTLKIQPAKLEDSAVYLCASSWALAGGYNEQFFGPGTRLTVL.